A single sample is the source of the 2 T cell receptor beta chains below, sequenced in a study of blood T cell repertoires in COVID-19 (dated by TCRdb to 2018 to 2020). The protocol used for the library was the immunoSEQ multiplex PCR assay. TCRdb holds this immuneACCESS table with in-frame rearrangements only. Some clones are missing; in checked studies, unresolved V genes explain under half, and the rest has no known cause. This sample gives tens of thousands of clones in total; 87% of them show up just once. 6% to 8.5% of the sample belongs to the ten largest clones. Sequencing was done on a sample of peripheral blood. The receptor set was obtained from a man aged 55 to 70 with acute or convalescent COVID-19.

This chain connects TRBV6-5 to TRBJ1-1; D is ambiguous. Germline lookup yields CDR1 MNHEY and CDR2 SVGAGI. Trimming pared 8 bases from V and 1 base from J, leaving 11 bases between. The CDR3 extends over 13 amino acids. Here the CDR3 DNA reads TGTGCCAGCTTAGGTCGGGGGAACACTGAAGCTTTCTTT. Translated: CASLGRGNTEAFF.

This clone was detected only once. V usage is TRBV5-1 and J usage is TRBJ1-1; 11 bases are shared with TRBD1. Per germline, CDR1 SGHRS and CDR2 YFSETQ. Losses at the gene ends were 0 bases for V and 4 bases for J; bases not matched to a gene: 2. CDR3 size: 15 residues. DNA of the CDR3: TGCGCCAGCAGCTTGGAGGGACAGGGGGGCACTGAAGCTTTCTTT. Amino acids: CASSLEGQGGTEAFF.